Below are 22 T cell receptor beta chains sequenced from a single sample in a study of blood T cell repertoires in COVID-19. Produced via immunoSEQ multiplex PCR; TCRdb's table is partial and in-frame only. The data contain fewer than 90,000 clones, 88% of them seen just once; the ten biggest clones take up roughly 1.4%. The specimen was peripheral blood. Every receptor here comes from a human donor in a cohort sampled during active COVID-19.

J is TRBJ2-1 and V is TRBV10-3; 13 bases fit TRBD2. The CDR3 is 16 residues long. After removal of 2 bases from V and 4 bases from J, the junction contained 2 bases not matched to a gene. The germline CDR1 and CDR2 sequences are ENHRY and SYGVKD. The CDR3 loop is CAISEGTSGNYNEQFF. The CDR3 coding sequence is TGTGCCATCAGTGAGGGGACTAGCGGGAATTACAATGAGCAGTTCTTC.

The V and J genes are TRBV7-9 and TRBJ2-3; TRBD2 matches at 10 bases. The length of the CDR3 is 15 residues. Looked up from germline, CDR1 is SEHNR and CDR2 is FQNEAQ (reference sequence). Germline trimming cut 3 bases from V and 1 base from J; bases unmatched to any gene: 1. CDR3 in amino acids: CASSFLAGGTDTQYF. The CDR3, as DNA: TGTGCCAGCAGCTTTCTAGCGGGGGGCACAGATACGCAGTATTTT. The full variable domain, in which reference TRBV7-9 and TRBJ2-3 provide the parts outside the CDR3, is DTGVSQNPRHKITKRGQNVTFRCDPISEHNRLYWYRQTLGQGPEFLTYFQNEAQLEKSRLLSDRFSAERPKGSFSTLEIQRTEQGDSAMYLCASSFLAGGTDTQYFGPGTRLTVL.

V and J are TRBV9 and TRBJ2-3, with no clear D. This CDR3 region has 13 residues. V was pared by 2 bases and J by 0 bases, with 4 bases between. Germline assignment: CDR1 SGDLS and CDR2 YYNGEE. CDR3 sequence (DNA): TGTGCCAGCAGCGTCCGGAGCACAGATACGCAGTATTTT. Its protein product is CASSVRSTDTQYF.

The V and J genes are TRBV7-2 and TRBJ1-6; D possibly corresponds to TRBD1 (6 bases). Trimming took off 4 bases at V and 10 bases at J, with 14 bases between the two ends. CDR1 and CDR2 (germline): SGHTA, FQGNSA. The CDR3 is made up of 14 amino acids. CDR3 region: CASSSPWGQSPLHF. In DNA form, the CDR3 reads TGTGCCAGCAGCTCCCCGTGGGGGCAATCACCCCTCCACTTT.

J is TRBJ2-2 and V is TRBV27; maybe TRBD2 (6 bases). Germline V CDR1 and CDR2: MNHEY, SMNVEV (reference sequence). V was shortened by 6 bases and J by 6 bases, with 14 bases between the two germline ends. The CDR3 runs 14 residues. For the CDR3, the DNA is TGTGCCAGCAGCCGGGGACTCATCCCCGGGGAGCTGTTTTTT. Translated: CASSRGLIPGELFF.

The CDR3 DNA reads as TGTGCCACCAGGGGAGCGGGAGGGTACAATGAGCAGTTCTTC. It codes for CATRGAGGYNEQFF. The rearrangement joins TRBV24-1 to TRBJ2-1; 10 nucleotides agree with TRBD2. V lost 7 bases, J lost 4 bases, and 3 bases stayed unmatched. Per germline, CDR1 KGHDR and CDR2 SFDVKD. The CDR3 contains 14 residues.

With regard to this clone: The same CDR3 also results from other DNA sequences found in this sample. CDR3 bases: TGTGCCAGCTCACAACAGACTAGTGCGATAGGCTCCTACAATGAGCAGTTCTTC. Protein sequence: CASSQQTSAIGSYNEQFF. The chain joins TRBV18 to TRBJ2-1; D is possibly TRBD2 (6 bases). The CDR3 length is 18 residues. Germline CDR1 reads KGHSH; CDR2 reads LQKENI. The V gene lost 4 bases and the J gene lost 0 bases, with 19 bases spanning the gap.

This clone was picked up a small number of times. The chain links TRBV7-9 to TRBJ2-3; perhaps TRBD1 as D (6 bases). The CDR3 extends over 15 amino acids. The ends were cut back, 5 bases at V and 2 bases at J, with 14 bases in the middle. Germline lookup yields CDR1 SEHNR and CDR2 FQNEAQ (reference sequence). CDR3 nucleotides: TGTGCCAGCAGCCCAGGACAGCCTTACACAGATACGCAGTATTTT. Encoded protein: CASSPGQPYTDTQYF.

This clone was counted between two and nine times. The chain combines TRBV12-3 or TRBV12-4 with TRBJ2-3; 7 nucleotides match TRBD1. V shed 8 bases and J 6 bases; nucleotides not matched to a gene: 8. The CDR3 has 13 residues. CDR3 residues: CASQTGVSDTQYF. The DNA of the CDR3 is TGTGCCAGCCAAACAGGGGTGTCGGATACGCAGTATTTT.

The chain has TRBV19 and TRBJ2-5; tentative D call: TRBD2 (5 bases). Deletions cut 3 bases from V and 4 bases from J, with 12 bases between. CDR1 and CDR2 (germline): LNHDA, SQIVND (reference sequence). The CDR3 runs to 14 residues. The CDR3: CASSIFGKGETQYF. Written as DNA, the CDR3 is TGTGCCAGTAGTATCTTCGGGAAGGGAGAGACCCAGTACTTC.

The chain links TRBV5-3 to TRBJ1-1, with TRBD1 as a possible D gene (5 bases). TRBV5-3 counts as an open reading frame of uncertain function. The ends were cut back, 7 bases at V and 0 bases at J, with 19 bases in the middle. The CDR3 is made up of 16 amino acids. CDR3 nucleotide sequence: TGTGCCAGATGGTGGCAAGGACACCTGATGAACACTGAAGCTTTCTTT. This sequence encodes CARWWQGHLMNTEAFF.

This chain connects TRBV11-2 to TRBJ2-1; D is undetermined. The CDR3 extends over 15 amino acids. CDR1 is SGHAT and CDR2 is FQNNGV in the germline V gene. V was pared by 5 bases and J by 3 bases, with 14 bases between. CDR3: CASSVGFLSYNEQFF. The CDR3 coding sequence is TGTGCCAGCAGCGTAGGATTTTTGAGCTACAATGAGCAGTTCTTC. The full variable domain, rest sourced from reference TRBV11-2 and TRBJ2-1, is EAGVAQSPRYKIIEKRQSVAFWCNPISGHATLYWYQQILGQGPKLLIQFQNNGVVDDSQLPKDRFSAERLKGVDSTLKIQPAKLEDSAVYLCASSVGFLSYNEQFFGPGTRLTVL.

This chain links TRBV10-3 with TRBJ2-1, with 13 nucleotides matching TRBD2. Germline trimming cut 7 bases from V and 2 bases from J; bases unmatched to any gene: 14. Germline assignment: CDR1 ENHRY and CDR2 SYGVKD. The CDR3 consists of 19 residues. DNA for the CDR3: TGTGCCATCAAAGACCCTAGGACTAGCGGGAGAGGAACCTACAATGAGCAGTTCTTC. Its protein is CAIKDPRTSGRGTYNEQFF.

In its sample, this clone was seen once. The V call is TRBV6-1, the J call TRBJ2-6; no reliable D call. This CDR3 is 17 amino acids long. V dropped 0 bases and J dropped 2 bases, with 11 bases sitting between them. Germline lookup yields CDR1 MNHNS and CDR2 SASEGT. The CDR3 spells CASSEAFFGAGANVLTF. The CDR3 nucleotides read TGTGCCAGCAGTGAAGCCTTTTTCGGAGCTGGGGCCAACGTCCTGACTTTC.

This rearrangement joins TRBV9 to TRBJ2-1; a weak D match, TRBD2 (5 bases). Per germline, CDR1 SGDLS and CDR2 YYNGEE. The CDR3 totals 15 residues. V was clipped by 0 bases and J by 2 bases, with 9 bases between them. CDR3 region: CASSVERAPYNEQFF. Here the CDR3 DNA reads TGTGCCAGCAGCGTAGAGAGGGCCCCCTACAATGAGCAGTTCTTC.

This clone was observed a single time. The rearrangement uses TRBV5-4 and TRBJ2-3, with 8 bases fitting TRBD2. V lost 0 bases to trimming and J lost 1 base; unmatched junction nucleotides: 7. Germline values: CDR1 SGHNT, CDR2 YYREEE (reference sequence). CDR3 length: 17 amino acids. CDR3 sequence (DNA): TGTGCCAGCAGCTTGGACCCTAGCGGGCGCGGCACAGATACGCAGTATTTT. It codes for CASSLDPSGRGTDTQYF.

This rearrangement joins TRBV6-5 to TRBJ2-2; 8 nucleotides line up with TRBD1. Losses at the gene ends were 6 bases for V and 6 bases for J; bases not matched to a gene: 9. The germline V gene has CDR1 MNHEY and CDR2 SVGAGI. There are 15 residues in the CDR3. The CDR3 here is CASRDSDRAPGELFF. The CDR3 DNA follows: TGTGCCAGCAGGGACTCGGACAGGGCTCCCGGGGAGCTGTTTTTT.

V gene TRBV7-9 combines with J gene TRBJ2-3; 13 positions agree with TRBD2. The germline V gene has CDR1 SEHNR and CDR2 FQNEAQ (reference sequence). V lost 1 base, J lost 5 bases, and 9 bases stayed unmatched. The CDR3 spans 18 residues. The CDR3 sequence: CASSLGGTSGIRGDTQYF. CDR3 coding DNA: TGTGCCAGCAGCTTAGGAGGGACTAGCGGGATCAGGGGAGATACGCAGTATTTT.

The chain is built from TRBV10-3 and TRBJ2-7; 7 positions agree with TRBD1. The CDR3 contains 13 residues. The V and J ends lost 10 bases and 0 bases, in that order; junction bases with no gene match: 6. Germline V gene sequence: CDR1 ENHRY, CDR2 SYGVKD. The CDR3 coding sequence is TGTGCCACCGGGGACAGCCGCTCCTACGAGCAGTACGTC. Residues: CATGDSRSYEQYV.

The V and J genes are TRBV29-1 and TRBJ1-1; 7 bases line up with TRBD1. Germline V gene lookup returns CDR1 SQVTM and CDR2 ANQGSEA. Losses at the gene ends were 7 bases for V and 4 bases for J; bases not matched to a gene: 15. This CDR3 has 15 residues. The DNA of the CDR3 is TGCAGCGCTACACAGGGGCGCCCCAGGGGCACTGAAGCTTTCTTT. Its translation: CSATQGRPRGTEAFF.

V gene TRBV2 combines with J gene TRBJ2-7, with D unclear. The CDR3 has 13 amino acids. V was shortened by 1 base and J by 2 bases, with 6 bases between the two germline ends. Germline V gene data show CDR1 as SNHLY and CDR2 as FYNNEI. In nucleotides, the CDR3 is TGTGCCAGCAGTGAAGGCAGGACCTACGAGCAGTACGTC. Translation: CASSEGRTYEQYV.

This clone was seen once. J is TRBJ2-3 and V is TRBV18; 8 positions agree with TRBD1. Germline V gives CDR1 KGHSH, CDR2 LQKENI. Unmatched junction bases numbered 6, after V lost 3 bases and J lost 7 bases. The CDR3 runs 14 residues. The chain's CDR3 is CASSPPGQVNTQYF. The DNA for the CDR3 is TGTGCCAGCTCACCCCCGGGACAGGTGAATACGCAGTATTTT.